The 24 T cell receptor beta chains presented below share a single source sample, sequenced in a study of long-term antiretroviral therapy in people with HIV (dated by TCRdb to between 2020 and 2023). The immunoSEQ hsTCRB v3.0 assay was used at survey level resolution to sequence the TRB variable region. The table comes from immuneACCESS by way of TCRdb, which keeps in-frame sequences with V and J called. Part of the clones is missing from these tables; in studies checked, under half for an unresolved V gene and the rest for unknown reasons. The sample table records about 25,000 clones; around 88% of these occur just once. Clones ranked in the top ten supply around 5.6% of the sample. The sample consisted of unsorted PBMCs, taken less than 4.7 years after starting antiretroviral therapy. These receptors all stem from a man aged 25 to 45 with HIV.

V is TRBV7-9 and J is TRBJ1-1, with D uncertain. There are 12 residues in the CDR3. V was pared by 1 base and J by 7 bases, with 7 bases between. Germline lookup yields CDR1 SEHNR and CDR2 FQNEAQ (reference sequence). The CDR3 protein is CASSLGQDEAFF. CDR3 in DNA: TGTGCCAGCAGCTTAGGTCAGGATGAAGCTTTCTTT.

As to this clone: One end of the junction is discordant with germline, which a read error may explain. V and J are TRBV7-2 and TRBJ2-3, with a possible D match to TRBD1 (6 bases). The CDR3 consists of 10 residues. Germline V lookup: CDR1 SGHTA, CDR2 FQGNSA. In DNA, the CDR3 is TGTGCCAGCAGCTCAGGGGTGGGGGATTTT. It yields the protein CASSSGVGDF.

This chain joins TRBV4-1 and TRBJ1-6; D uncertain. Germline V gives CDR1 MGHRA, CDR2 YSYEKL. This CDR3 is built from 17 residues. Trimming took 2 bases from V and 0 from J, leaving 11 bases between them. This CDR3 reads CASSQPEGSSYNSPLHF. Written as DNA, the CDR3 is TGCGCCAGCAGCCAACCGGAAGGGAGCTCCTATAATTCACCCCTCCACTTT.

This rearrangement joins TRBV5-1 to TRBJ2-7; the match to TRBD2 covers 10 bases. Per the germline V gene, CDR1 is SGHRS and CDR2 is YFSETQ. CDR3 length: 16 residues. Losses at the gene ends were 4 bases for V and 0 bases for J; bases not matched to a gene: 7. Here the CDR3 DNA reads TGCGCCAGCAGCCCCGGGACTAGCGCGGTCTCCTACGAGCAGTACTTC. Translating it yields CASSPGTSAVSYEQYF.

CDR3 residues: CASSLAGGAGPQETQYF. DNA of the CDR3: TGTGCCAGCAGCTTAGCGGGGGGAGCGGGGCCGCAAGAGACCCAGTACTTC. This chain uses TRBV7-2 with TRBJ2-5; 7 nucleotides match TRBD2. CDR1 is SGHTA and CDR2 is FQGNSA in the germline V gene. The CDR3 has 17 residues. With 0 bases clipped from V and 2 bases from J, the junction kept 9 bases outside the gene matches.

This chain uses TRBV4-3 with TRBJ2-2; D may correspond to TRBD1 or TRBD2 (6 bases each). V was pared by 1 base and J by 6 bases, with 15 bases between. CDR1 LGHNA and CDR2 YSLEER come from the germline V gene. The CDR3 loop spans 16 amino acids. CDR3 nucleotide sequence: TGCGCCAGCAGCCAAGCGCCGGGGGCTAATCCCGGGGAGCTGTTTTTT. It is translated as CASSQAPGANPGELFF.

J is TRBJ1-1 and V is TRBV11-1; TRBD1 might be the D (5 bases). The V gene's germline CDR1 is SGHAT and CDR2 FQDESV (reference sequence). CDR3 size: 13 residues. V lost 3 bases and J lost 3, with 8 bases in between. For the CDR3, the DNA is TGTGCCAGCAGCTTCGGGGGGGACACTGAAGCTTTCTTT. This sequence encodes CASSFGGDTEAFF.

CDR3 protein: CASRKGGDYGYTF. The CDR3 nucleotides are TGTGCCAGTAGAAAAGGCGGGGACTATGGCTACACCTTC. This chain uses TRBV19 with TRBJ1-2; D is undetermined. The length of the CDR3 is 13 residues. The germline V gene has CDR1 LNHDA and CDR2 SQIVND (reference sequence). Trimming left V 6 bases short and J 3 bases short, with 11 bases between.

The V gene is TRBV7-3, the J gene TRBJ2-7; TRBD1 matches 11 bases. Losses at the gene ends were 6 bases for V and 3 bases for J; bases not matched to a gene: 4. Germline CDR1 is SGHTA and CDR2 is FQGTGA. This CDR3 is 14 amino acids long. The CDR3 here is CASSPGTGGYEQYF. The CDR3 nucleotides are TGTGCCAGCAGTCCCGGGACAGGGGGCTACGAGCAGTACTTC.

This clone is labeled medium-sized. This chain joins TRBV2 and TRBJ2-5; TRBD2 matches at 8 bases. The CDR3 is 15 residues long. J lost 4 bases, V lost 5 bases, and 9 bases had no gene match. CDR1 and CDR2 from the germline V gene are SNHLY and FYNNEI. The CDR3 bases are TGTGCCAGCAGTCAGGGCGGGGGGCTTGGAGAGACCCAGTACTTC. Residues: CASSQGGGLGETQYF.

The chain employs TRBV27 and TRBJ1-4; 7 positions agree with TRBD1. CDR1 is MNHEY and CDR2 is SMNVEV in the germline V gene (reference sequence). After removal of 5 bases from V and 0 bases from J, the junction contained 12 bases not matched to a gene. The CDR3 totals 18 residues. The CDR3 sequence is CASSPTGPGRPTNEKLFF. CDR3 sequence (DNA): TGTGCCAGCAGTCCGACAGGGCCAGGGCGCCCAACTAATGAAAAACTGTTTTTT.

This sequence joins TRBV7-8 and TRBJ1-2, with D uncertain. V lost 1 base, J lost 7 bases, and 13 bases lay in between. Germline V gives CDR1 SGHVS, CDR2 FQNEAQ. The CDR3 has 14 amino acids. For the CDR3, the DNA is TGTGCCAGCAGCTTAGGGAGGGCCGATAGTGGCTACACCTTC. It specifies CASSLGRADSGYTF.

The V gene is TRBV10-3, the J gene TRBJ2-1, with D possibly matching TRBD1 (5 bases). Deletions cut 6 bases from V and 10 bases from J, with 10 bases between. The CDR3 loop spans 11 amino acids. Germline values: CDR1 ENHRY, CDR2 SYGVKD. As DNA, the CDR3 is TGTGCCATCAGCCAGGGTGGGGAGCAGTTCTTC. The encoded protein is CAISQGGEQFF.

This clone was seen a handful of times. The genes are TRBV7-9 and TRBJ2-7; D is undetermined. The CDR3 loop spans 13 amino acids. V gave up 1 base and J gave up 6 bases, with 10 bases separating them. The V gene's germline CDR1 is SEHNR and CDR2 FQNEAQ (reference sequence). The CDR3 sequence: CASSLVGSLEQYF. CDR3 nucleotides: TGTGCCAGCAGCTTAGTAGGTTCCCTCGAGCAGTACTTC.

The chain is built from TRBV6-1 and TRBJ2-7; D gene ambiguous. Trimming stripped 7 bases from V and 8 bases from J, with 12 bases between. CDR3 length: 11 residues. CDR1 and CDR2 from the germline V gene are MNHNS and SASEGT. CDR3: CASILGAKQYF. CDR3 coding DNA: TGTGCCAGCATCCTTGGAGCGAAGCAGTACTTC.

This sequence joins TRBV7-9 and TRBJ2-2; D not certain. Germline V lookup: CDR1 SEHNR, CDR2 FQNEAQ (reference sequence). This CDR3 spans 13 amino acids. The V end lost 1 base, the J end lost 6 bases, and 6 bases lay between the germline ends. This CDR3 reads CASSLVGPGELFF. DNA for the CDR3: TGTGCCAGCAGCTTAGTCGGACCCGGGGAGCTGTTTTTT.

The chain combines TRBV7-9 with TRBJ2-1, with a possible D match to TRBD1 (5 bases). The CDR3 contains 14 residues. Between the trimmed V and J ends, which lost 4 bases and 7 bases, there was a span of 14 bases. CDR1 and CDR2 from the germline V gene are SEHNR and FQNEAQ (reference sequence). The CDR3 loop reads CASSSPGHGNEQFF. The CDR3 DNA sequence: TGTGCCAGCAGCTCCCCAGGGCACGGGAATGAGCAGTTCTTC.

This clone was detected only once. In DNA, the CDR3 is TGTGCCAGCAGTCCTCGGACAGGGTCTCACTATGGCTACACCTTC. Translating it yields CASSPRTGSHYGYTF. This rearrangement joins TRBV6-5 to TRBJ1-2; 8 bases map to TRBD1. CDR3 length: 15 residues. Germline V gives CDR1 MNHEY, CDR2 SVGAGI. The V and J ends lost 5 bases and 3 bases, in that order; junction bases with no gene match: 8.

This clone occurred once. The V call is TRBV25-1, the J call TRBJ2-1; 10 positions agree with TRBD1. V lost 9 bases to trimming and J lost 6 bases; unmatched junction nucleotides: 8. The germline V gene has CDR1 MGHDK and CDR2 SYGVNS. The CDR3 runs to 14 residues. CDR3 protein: CASDPGQGTNEQFF. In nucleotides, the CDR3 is TGTGCCAGTGACCCGGGACAGGGGACCAATGAGCAGTTCTTC.

The CDR3 loop is CSVSTRGNNEQFF. CDR3 nucleotides: TGCAGCGTCTCTACGCGGGGGAACAATGAGCAGTTCTTC. V and J are TRBV29-1 and TRBJ2-1, with 7 bases lining up with TRBD2. Germline loops: CDR1 SQVTM, CDR2 ANQGSEA. Unmatched junction bases numbered 7, after V lost 6 bases and J lost 5 bases. The CDR3 is made up of 13 amino acids.

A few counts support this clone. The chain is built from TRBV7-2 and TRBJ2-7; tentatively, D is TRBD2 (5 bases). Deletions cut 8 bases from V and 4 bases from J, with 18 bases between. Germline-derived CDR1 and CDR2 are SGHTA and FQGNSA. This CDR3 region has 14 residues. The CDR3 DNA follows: TGTGCCAGCGGCCCCCGAGGACTGTTATACGAGCAGTACTTC. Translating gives CASGPRGLLYEQYF.

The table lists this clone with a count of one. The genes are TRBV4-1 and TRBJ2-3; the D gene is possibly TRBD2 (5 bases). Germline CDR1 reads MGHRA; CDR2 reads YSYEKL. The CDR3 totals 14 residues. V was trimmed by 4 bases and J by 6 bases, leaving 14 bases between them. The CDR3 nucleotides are TGCGCCAGCAGCCCCGCGAATGGCGGGGATACGCAGTATTTT. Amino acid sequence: CASSPANGGDTQYF.

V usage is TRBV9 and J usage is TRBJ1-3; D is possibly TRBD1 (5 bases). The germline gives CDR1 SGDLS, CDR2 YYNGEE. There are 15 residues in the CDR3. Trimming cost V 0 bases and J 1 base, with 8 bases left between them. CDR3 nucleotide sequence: TGTGCCAGCAGCGTAGCTGCAGGGTCTGGAAACACCATATATTTT. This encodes CASSVAAGSGNTIYF.

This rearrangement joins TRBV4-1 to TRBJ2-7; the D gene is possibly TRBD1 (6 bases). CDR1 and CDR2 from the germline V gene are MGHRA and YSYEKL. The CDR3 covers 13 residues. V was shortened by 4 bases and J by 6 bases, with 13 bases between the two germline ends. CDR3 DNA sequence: TGCGCCAGCAGCCGAAAACAGGGCTCCGAGCAGTACTTC. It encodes CASSRKQGSEQYF.